Listed here is a single T cell receptor beta chain. There are a few counts of this clonotype. Its antigen is currently not known. Per-base quality was not reported, and no clone a single base away is much larger than it. Sequencing took place on an Illumina HiSeq 1500. TCRdb reanalyzed the raw reads on its own, using fastp at Q25 for trimming and MiXCR for clone calling, and kept in-frame beta chains. Rows merge per CDR3 protein into single entries with the most common DNA and genes. For this sample the table gives 650,000 to 900,000 distinct CDR3 sequences, of which 25% to 35% were detected only once. Around 14% of the sample rests with the top ten. The data were obtained in a study of T cell repertoires in cytomegalovirus infection (dated by TCRdb to about 2019). For the study in its entirety: The peptide stimulations were aimed at well-studied HLA-B-restricted epitopes as well as recently identified HLA-C-restricted CMV epitopes, whose presentation resists viral immunomodulation. Because public TCR beta signatures pointed to carriage of CMV infection together with the matching HLA type, the HLA type of each donor mattered for the analysis. Overall results and qualifications from the work: Carriers of CMV infection plus the relevant HLA type were discriminated by the cumulative frequency of public TCR beta family members in the study cohort and in an independent 352-donor cohort. The ex vivo response was dominated by HLA-C-restricted CMV-specific TCR beta clonotypes, and the single most frequent clonotype in two of eight donors was supplied by these HLA-C-restricted clonotypes.

Taken from cysteine to phenylalanine, the CDR3 has 17 residues. Just the 51-base CDR3 DNA is kept, in frame starting at base 1. CDR1 SEHNR and CDR2 FQNEAQ were looked up in the germline V gene (reference sequence). V and J are truncated by 1 base and 0 bases respectively, leaving an intervening sequence of 15 bases. Read against the paper, the sample's treatment or condition label means: in vitro stimulation with specific CMV peptide epitopes to enrich CMV-specific T cells. The TCR sequence derives from a human donor in good health (CMV status not recorded). Some clones in this sample may be carry-over from other donors' samples. The receptor chain draws on TRBV7-9 and TRBJ2-5; the D segment is perhaps TRBD1 or TRBD2, each sharing 5 matched bases. The sequences come from cultured CD8+ T cells from PBMCs, collected from culture after CMV antigen stimulation. The CDR3 region has the sequence CASSLGDRGFHQETQYF. Here is the DNA: TGTGCCAGCAGCTTAGGGGACCGGGGTTTCCACCAAGAGACCCAGTACTTC.